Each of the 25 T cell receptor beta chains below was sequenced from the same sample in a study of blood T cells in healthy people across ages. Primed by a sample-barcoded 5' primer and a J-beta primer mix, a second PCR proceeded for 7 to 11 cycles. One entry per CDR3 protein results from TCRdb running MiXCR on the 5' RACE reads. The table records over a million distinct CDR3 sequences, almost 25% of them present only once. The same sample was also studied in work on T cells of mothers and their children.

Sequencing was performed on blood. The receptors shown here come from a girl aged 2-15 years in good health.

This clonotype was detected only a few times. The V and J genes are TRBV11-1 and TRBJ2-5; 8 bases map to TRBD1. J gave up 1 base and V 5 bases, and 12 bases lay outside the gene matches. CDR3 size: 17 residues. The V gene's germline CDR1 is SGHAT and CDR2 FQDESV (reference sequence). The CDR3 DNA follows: TGTGCCAGCAGCAGGACAGGGCTTGAACCGATCCAAGAGACCCAGTACTTC. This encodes CASSRTGLEPIQETQYF.

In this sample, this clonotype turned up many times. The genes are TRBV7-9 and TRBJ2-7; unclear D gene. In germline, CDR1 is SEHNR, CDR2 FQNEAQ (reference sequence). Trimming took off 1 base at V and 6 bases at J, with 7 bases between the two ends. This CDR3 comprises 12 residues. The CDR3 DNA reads TGTGCCAGCAGCTTAGTGGGTTCCGAGCAGTACTTC. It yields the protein CASSLVGSEQYF.

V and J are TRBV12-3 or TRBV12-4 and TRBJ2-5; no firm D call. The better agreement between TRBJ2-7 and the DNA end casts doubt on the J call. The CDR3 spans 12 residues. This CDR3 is CASGISSYEQYF. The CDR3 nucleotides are TGTGCCAGCGGAATCTCATCCTACGAGCAGTACTTC.

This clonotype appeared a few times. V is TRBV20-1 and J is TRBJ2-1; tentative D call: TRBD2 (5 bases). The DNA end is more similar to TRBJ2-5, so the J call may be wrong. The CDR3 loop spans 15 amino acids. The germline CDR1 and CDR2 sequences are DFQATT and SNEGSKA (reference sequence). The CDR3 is CSARGSGSRGETQYF. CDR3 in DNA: TGCAGTGCTAGAGGGAGCGGCTCTCGAGGGGAGACCCAGTACTTC.

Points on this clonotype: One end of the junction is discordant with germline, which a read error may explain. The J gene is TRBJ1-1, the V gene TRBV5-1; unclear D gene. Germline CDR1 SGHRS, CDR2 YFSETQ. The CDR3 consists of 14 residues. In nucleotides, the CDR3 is TGCGCCAGCAGTTCCGGACTTTCGGGCACTAAAGCTTTCTTT. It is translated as CASSSGLSGTKAFF.

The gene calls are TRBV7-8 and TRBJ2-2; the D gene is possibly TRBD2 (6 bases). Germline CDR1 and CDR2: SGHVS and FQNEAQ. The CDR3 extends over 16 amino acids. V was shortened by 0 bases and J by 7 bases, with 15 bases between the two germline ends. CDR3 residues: CASSLARSGVNGELFF. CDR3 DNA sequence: TGTGCCAGCAGCTTAGCCCGGTCGGGGGTCAACGGGGAGCTGTTTTTT.

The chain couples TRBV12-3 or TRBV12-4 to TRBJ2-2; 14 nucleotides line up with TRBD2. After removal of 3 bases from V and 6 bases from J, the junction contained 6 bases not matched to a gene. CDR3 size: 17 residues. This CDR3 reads CASSLRTSGRIAGELFF. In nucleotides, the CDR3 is TGTGCCAGCAGTTTGAGGACTAGCGGGAGGATAGCCGGGGAGCTGTTTTTT.

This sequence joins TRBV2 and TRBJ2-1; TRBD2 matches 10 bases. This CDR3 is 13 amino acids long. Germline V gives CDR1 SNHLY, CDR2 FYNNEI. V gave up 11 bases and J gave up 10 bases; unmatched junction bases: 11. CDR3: CAPLQREGKEQFF. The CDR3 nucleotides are TGTGCCCCCCTCCAGCGGGAGGGGAAGGAGCAGTTCTTC. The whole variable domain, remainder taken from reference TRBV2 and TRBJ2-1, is EPEVTQTPSHQVTQMGQEVILRCVPISNHLYFYWYRQILGQKVEFLVSFYNNEISEKSEIFDDQFSVERPDGSNFTLKIRSTKLEDSAMYFCAPLQREGKEQFFGPGTRLTVL.

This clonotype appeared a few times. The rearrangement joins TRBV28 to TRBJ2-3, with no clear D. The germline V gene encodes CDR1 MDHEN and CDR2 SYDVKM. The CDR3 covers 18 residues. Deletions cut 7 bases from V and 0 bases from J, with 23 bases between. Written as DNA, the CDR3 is TGTGCCAGCATACTCAATGGCGCAAGATTTTCTAGCACAGATACGCAGTATTTT. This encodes CASILNGARFSSTDTQYF. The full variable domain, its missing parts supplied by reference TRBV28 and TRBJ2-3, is DVKVTQSSRYLVKRTGEKVFLECVQDMDHENMFWYRQDPGLGLRLIYFSYDVKMKEKGDIPEGYSVSREKKERFSLILESASTNQTSMYLCASILNGARFSSTDTQYFGPGTRLTVL.

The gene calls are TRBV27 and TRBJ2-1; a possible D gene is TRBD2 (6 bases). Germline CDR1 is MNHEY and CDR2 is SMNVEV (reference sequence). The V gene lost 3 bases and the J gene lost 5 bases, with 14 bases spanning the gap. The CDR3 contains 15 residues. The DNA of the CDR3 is TGTGCCAGCAGTTTTGCGGGACTGGACCACAATGAGCAGTTCTTC. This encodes CASSFAGLDHNEQFF.

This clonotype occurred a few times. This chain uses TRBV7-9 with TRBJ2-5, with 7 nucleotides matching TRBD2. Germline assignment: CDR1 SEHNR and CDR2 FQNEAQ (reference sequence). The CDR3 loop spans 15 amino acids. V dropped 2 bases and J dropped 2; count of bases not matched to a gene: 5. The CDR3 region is CASSLFREGQETQYF. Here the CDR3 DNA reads TGTGCCAGCAGCTTATTCAGGGAGGGTCAAGAGACCCAGTACTTC.

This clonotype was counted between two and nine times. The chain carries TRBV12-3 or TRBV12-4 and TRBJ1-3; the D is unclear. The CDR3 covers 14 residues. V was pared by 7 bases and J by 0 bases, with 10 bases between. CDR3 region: CASTHGSSGNTIYF. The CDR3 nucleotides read TGTGCCAGCACCCATGGGAGCTCTGGAAACACCATATATTTT.

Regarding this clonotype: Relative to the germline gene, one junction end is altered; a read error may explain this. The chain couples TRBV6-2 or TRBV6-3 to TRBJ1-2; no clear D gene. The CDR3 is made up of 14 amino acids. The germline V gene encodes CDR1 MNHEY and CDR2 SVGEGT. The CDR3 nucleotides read TGCGCCAGCACCAGACCTTCCCAATACTATGGCTACACCTTC. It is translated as CASTRPSQYYGYTF.

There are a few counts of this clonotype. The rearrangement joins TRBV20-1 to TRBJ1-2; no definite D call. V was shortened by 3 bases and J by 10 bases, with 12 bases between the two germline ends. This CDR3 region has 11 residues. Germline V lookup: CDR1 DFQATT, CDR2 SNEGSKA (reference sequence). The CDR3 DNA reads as TGCAGTGCTAGGCAATTTTGGGACTACACCTTC. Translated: CSARQFWDYTF.

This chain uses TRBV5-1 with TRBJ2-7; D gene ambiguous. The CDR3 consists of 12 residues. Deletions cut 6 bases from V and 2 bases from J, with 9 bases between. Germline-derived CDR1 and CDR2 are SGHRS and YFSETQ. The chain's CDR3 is CASTYGTYEQYF. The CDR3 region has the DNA TGCGCCAGCACCTACGGTACCTACGAGCAGTACTTC.

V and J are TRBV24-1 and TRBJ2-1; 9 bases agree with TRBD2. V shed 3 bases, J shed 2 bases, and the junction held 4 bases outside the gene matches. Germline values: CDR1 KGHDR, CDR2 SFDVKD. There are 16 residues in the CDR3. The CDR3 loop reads CATSDLSGSTYNEQFF. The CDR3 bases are TGTGCCACCAGTGATCTTAGCGGGAGTACCTACAATGAGCAGTTCTTC.

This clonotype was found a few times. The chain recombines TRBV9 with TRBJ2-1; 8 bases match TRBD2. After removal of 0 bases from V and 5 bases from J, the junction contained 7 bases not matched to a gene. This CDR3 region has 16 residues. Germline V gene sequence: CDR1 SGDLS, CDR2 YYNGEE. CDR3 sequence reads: CASSVGGAGADNEQFF. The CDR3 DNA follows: TGTGCCAGCAGCGTAGGCGGAGCGGGGGCGGACAATGAGCAGTTCTTC.

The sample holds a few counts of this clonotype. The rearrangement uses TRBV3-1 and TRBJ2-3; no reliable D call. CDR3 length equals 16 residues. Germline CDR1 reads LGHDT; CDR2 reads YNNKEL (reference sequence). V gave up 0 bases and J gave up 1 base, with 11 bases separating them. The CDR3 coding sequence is TGTGCCAGCAGCCAAGAAATCGCTCGGGGCACAGATACGCAGTATTTT. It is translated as CASSQEIARGTDTQYF.

In nucleotides, the CDR3 is TGCAGTGCTAGAGATCCAGTAGCGGGCCTTTTCCTTGAGCAGTACTTC. Translated, it gives CSARDPVAGLFLEQYF. The J gene is TRBJ2-7, the V gene TRBV20-1; 7 nucleotides align to TRBD2. This CDR3 spans 16 amino acids. Germline V CDR1 and CDR2: DFQATT, SNEGSKA (reference sequence). V dropped 0 bases and J dropped 7; count of bases not matched to a gene: 15.

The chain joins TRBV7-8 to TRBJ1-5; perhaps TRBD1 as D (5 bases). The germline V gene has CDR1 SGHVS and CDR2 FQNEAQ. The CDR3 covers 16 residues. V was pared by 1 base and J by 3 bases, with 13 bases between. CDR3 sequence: CASSLDRQAFNQPQHF. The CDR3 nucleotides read TGTGCCAGCAGCTTAGACAGGCAGGCCTTCAATCAGCCCCAGCATTTT.

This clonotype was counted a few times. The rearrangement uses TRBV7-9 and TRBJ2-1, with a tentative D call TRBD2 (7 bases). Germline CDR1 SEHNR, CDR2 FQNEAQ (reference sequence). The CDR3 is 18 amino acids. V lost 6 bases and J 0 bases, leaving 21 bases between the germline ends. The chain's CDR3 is CASSRWSGGGSSYNEQFF. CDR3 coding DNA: TGTGCCAGCAGTCGATGGAGTGGCGGGGGCAGCTCCTACAATGAGCAGTTCTTC.

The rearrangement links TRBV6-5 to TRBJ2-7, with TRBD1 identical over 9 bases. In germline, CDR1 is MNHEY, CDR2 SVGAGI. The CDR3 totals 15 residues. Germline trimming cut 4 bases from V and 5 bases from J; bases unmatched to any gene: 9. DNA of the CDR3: TGTGCCAGCAGTTTGGGGACAGGGTTATTTCACGAGCAGTACTTC. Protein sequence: CASSLGTGLFHEQYF.

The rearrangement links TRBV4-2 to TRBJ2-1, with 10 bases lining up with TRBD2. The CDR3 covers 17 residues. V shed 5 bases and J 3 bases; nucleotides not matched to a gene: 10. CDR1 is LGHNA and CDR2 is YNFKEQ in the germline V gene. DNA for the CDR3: TGTGCCAGCAGCGGGACTGGGGCTAGCGGGGGCTACAATGAGCAGTTCTTC. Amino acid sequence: CASSGTGASGGYNEQFF.

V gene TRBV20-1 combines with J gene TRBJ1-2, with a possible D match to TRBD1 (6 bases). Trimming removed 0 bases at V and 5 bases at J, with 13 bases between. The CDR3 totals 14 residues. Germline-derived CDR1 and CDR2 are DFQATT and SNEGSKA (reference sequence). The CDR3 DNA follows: TGCAGTGCTAGAGATTTTGGGACACCTTATGGCTACACCTTC. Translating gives CSARDFGTPYGYTF.

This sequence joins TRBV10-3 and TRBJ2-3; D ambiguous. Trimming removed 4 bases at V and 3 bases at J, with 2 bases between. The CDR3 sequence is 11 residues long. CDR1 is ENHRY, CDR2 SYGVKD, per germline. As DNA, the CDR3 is TGTGCCATCAGTGGTACAGATACGCAGTATTTT. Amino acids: CAISGTDTQYF.